These 18 T cell receptor beta chains originate from one sample sequenced in a study of T cells after yellow fever vaccination. MiXCR, run by TCRdb on the 5' RACE reads, gives a single entry per CDR3 protein. Among approximately 85,000 distinct CDR3 sequences listed, about an eighth were seen once. Here the sequenced sample was CD8+ T cells not binding an NS4B(214-222) dextramer, sorted from PBMCs, taken approximately 20 days after the first yellow fever vaccination. These receptors originate from a man aged 18 to 35 who received the YFV17D yellow fever vaccine.

This rearrangement joins TRBV7-2 to TRBJ2-1; 8 nucleotides agree with TRBD2. Germline CDR1 is SGHTA and CDR2 is FQGNSA. The CDR3 is 14 residues long. After removal of 2 bases from V and 5 bases from J, the junction contained 2 bases not matched to a gene. The CDR3 nucleotides are TGTGCCAGCAGCTTAATAGCGGGGAACAATGAGCAGTTCTTC. Residues: CASSLIAGNNEQFF.

There are a few counts of this clonotype. The genes are TRBV11-2 and TRBJ2-5; TRBD1 agrees at 7 bases. This CDR3 has 14 amino acids. The V gene's germline CDR1 is SGHAT and CDR2 FQNNGV. V lost 4 bases to trimming and J lost 0 bases; unmatched junction nucleotides: 2. The CDR3 reads CASSSGQHQETQYF. The CDR3 nucleotides read TGTGCCAGCAGCTCGGGACAGCACCAAGAGACCCAGTACTTC. The entire variable domain, with the rest obtained from reference TRBV11-2 and TRBJ2-5, is as follows: EAGVAQSPRYKIIEKRQSVAFWCNPISGHATLYWYQQILGQGPKLLIQFQNNGVVDDSQLPKDRFSAERLKGVDSTLKIQPAKLEDSAVYLCASSSGQHQETQYFGPGTRLLVL.

DNA for the CDR3: TGTGCCAGCAGTTACTCGTTGGTCGGGCAGCCCCAGCATTTT. Its protein is CASSYSLVGQPQHF. V is TRBV6-5 and J is TRBJ1-5; no firm D call. V was clipped by 0 bases and J by 7 bases, with 10 bases between them. Looked up from germline, CDR1 is MNHEY and CDR2 is SVGAGI. This CDR3 contains 14 residues.

The V and J genes are TRBV27 and TRBJ1-5; 7 bases fit TRBD1. The CDR3 has 15 residues. J gave up 2 bases and V 5 bases, and 6 bases lay outside the gene matches. Looked up from germline, CDR1 is MNHEY and CDR2 is SMNVEV (reference sequence). As DNA, the CDR3 is TGTGCCAGCAGTACTCTTACAGGGGGCAATCAGCCCCAGCATTTT. It specifies CASSTLTGGNQPQHF.

This clonotype was observed a handful of times. The CDR3 nucleotides read TGCGCCAGCAGCCCCGGGACAGGGGGATCCGGGGAGCTGTTTTTT. It translates to CASSPGTGGSGELFF. V is TRBV5-1 and J is TRBJ2-2, with 11 bases fitting TRBD1. J gave up 6 bases and V 4 bases, and 5 bases lay outside the gene matches. Per germline, CDR1 SGHRS and CDR2 YFSETQ. The CDR3 loop spans 15 amino acids. The full variable domain, with the rest looked up from reference TRBV5-1 and TRBJ2-2, is KAGVTQTPRYLIKTRGQQVTLSCSPISGHRSVSWYQQTPGQGLQFLFEYFSETQRNKGNFPGRFSGRQFSNSRSEMNVSTLELGDSALYLCASSPGTGGSGELFFGEGSRLTVL.

This clonotype showed up just a few times. The rearrangement joins TRBV6-5 to TRBJ2-7; 8 bases fit TRBD1. This CDR3 comprises 14 residues. CDR1 MNHEY and CDR2 SVGAGI come from the germline V gene. V was pared by 4 bases and J by 4 bases, with 6 bases of the junction left unmatched. In DNA form, the CDR3 reads TGTGCCAGCAGTTCCCAGGACAGGGTTTACGAGCAGTACGTC. Translation gives CASSSQDRVYEQYV.

This chain links TRBV7-9 with TRBJ2-5; D might be TRBD2 (6 bases). V was shortened by 11 bases and J by 4 bases, with 14 bases between the two germline ends. There are 12 residues in the CDR3. Germline V CDR1 and CDR2: SEHNR, FQNEAQ (reference sequence). CDR3 in amino acids: CAGGLPLETQYF. CDR3 sequence (DNA): TGTGCCGGCGGACTACCCTTAGAGACCCAGTACTTC. The full variable domain, rest sourced from reference TRBV7-9 and TRBJ2-5, is DTGVSQNPRHKITKRGQNVTFRCDPISEHNRLYWYRQTLGQGPEFLTYFQNEAQLEKSRLLSDRFSAERPKGSFSTLEIQRTEQGDSAMYLCAGGLPLETQYFGPGTRLLVL.

In its sample, this clonotype was seen a few times. The chain links TRBV7-3 to TRBJ1-1; unclear D gene. CDR1 SGHTA and CDR2 FQGTGA come from the germline V gene. V lost 4 bases, J lost 1 base, and 7 bases lay in between. The CDR3 has 13 residues. The CDR3 spells CASSSTTNTEAFF. In nucleotides, the CDR3 is TGTGCCAGCAGCTCCACAACGAACACTGAAGCTTTCTTT.

There are many counts of this clonotype. The V gene is TRBV4-2, the J gene TRBJ2-3; D ambiguous. Between the trimmed V and J ends, which lost 1 base and 1 base, there was a span of 9 bases. CDR1 LGHNA and CDR2 YNFKEQ come from the germline V gene. The CDR3 is made up of 15 amino acids. The CDR3 bases are TGTGCCAGCAGCCAAGTCCCGGTCGGCACAGATACGCAGTATTTT. Encoded protein: CASSQVPVGTDTQYF.

This clonotype was detected a few times. The CDR3 bases are TGCGCCAGCAGCCAAGATATCGGGGACTACGAGCAGTACTTC. Protein: CASSQDIGDYEQYF. The chain uses TRBV4-3 and TRBJ2-7; possible D gene TRBD2, 5 bases. Germline CDR1 and CDR2: LGHNA and YSLEER. The CDR3 runs to 14 residues. Deletions cut 0 bases from V and 3 bases from J, with 9 bases between.

The gene calls are TRBV4-3 and TRBJ1-5, with a tentative D call TRBD1 (5 bases). The V end was cut by 1 base, the J end by 6 bases, with 10 bases between. Germline CDR1 is LGHNA and CDR2 is YSLEER. The CDR3 is 14 amino acids. The CDR3 sequence is CASSQARGSQPQHF. The CDR3 region has the DNA TGCGCCAGCAGCCAAGCCCGGGGGAGTCAGCCCCAGCATTTT.

The J gene is TRBJ1-4, the V gene TRBV29-1; D might be TRBD1 (5 bases). Per germline, CDR1 SQVTM and CDR2 ANQGSEA. This CDR3 has 14 amino acids. V was cut by 6 bases and J by 11 bases, with 22 bases left in between. CDR3 residues: CSVQTPGFEGKLFF. The CDR3 nucleotides read TGCAGCGTCCAGACCCCAGGGTTTGAGGGGAAACTGTTTTTT. The variable domain in full, with the rest retrieved from reference TRBV29-1 and TRBJ1-4, is SAVISQKPSRDICQRGTSLTIQCQVDSQVTMMFWYRQQPGQSLTLIATANQGSEATYESGFVIDKFPISRPNLTFSTLTVSNMSPEDSSIYLCSVQTPGFEGKLFFGSGTQLSVL.

This clonotype turned up a few times. V usage is TRBV11-1 and J usage is TRBJ1-1; maybe TRBD1 (5 bases). V was clipped by 5 bases and J by 6 bases, with 10 bases between them. CDR3 length equals 12 residues. Germline values: CDR1 SGHAT, CDR2 FQDESV (reference sequence). The CDR3 region is CASSPLGAEAFF. As DNA, the CDR3 is TGTGCCAGCAGCCCCCTGGGGGCTGAAGCTTTCTTT.

This clonotype was observed a few times. The rearrangement joins TRBV7-9 to TRBJ2-2, with 9 nucleotides matching TRBD2. CDR1 and CDR2 (germline): SEHNR, FQNEAQ (reference sequence). With 4 bases clipped from V and 4 bases from J, the junction kept 4 bases outside the gene matches. The CDR3 length is 15 residues. The CDR3 spells CASSSGTSPTGELFF. DNA of the CDR3: TGTGCCAGCAGCTCCGGGACTAGCCCCACCGGGGAGCTGTTTTTT.

The J gene is TRBJ2-7, the V gene TRBV10-3; a possible D gene is TRBD2 (5 bases). This CDR3 comprises 14 residues. CDR1 is ENHRY and CDR2 is SYGVKD in the germline V gene. The CDR3 nucleotides read TGTGCTATTGGTCGGGGTCGGGAAACCTACGAGCAGTACGTC. Amino acid sequence: CAIGRGRETYEQYV.

The chain combines TRBV4-2 with TRBJ1-2, with a tentative D call TRBD1 (5 bases). The CDR3 consists of 12 residues. From germline, CDR1 is LGHNA and CDR2 YNFKEQ. V dropped 7 bases and J dropped 8 bases, with 14 bases sitting between them. The CDR3 region is CASTKERGGYTF. As DNA, the CDR3 is TGTGCCAGCACCAAAGAAAGGGGCGGCTACACCTTC.

This clonotype appeared a few times. The chain couples TRBV5-4 to TRBJ2-3; 11 bases map to TRBD1. The germline V gene encodes CDR1 SGHNT and CDR2 YYREEE (reference sequence). The CDR3 spans 19 residues. V lost 3 bases, J lost 2 bases, and 14 bases stayed unmatched. The CDR3 DNA reads as TGTGCCAGCAGCTCACCCCCATGGACAGGGGGCTACAACACAGATACGCAGTATTTT. Encoded protein: CASSSPPWTGGYNTDTQYF.

The chain uses TRBV7-2 and TRBJ1-3; D perhaps matches TRBD1 (5 bases). Trimming stripped 5 bases from V and 4 bases from J, with 15 bases between. CDR1 SGHTA and CDR2 FQGNSA come from the germline V gene. The CDR3 consists of 15 residues. The CDR3 DNA reads as TGTGCCAGCAGCCCACCCCCCGGGGGAGGAAACACCATATATTTT. This sequence encodes CASSPPPGGGNTIYF.